Listed below are T cell receptor beta chains from one sample, sequenced in a study of neurological immune-mediated disorders. Each CDR3 protein is one row after TCRdb ran MiXCR on the 5' RACE reads. This sample has fewer than 90,000 distinct CDR3 sequences, with 9% to 12% found just once. The sequenced sample consisted of PBMCs. The source of these receptors is a man aged 40-50 years in good health. Both conserved end residues are part of each CDR3. D genes are given only for firm matches. Expanded clones are given a class, and other clones once, few, many or no size at all.

D | size | J | V | DNA | CDR3
TRBD2 | many | TRBJ2-3 | TRBV28 | TGTGCCAGCAGTCAACACAGACTAGCGGGAGGAGATACGCAGTATTTT | CASSQHRLAGGDTQYF
- | many | TRBJ2-2 | TRBV2 | TGTGCCAGCAGTGGGCTCGGGGCAGGCCCCGGGGAGCTGTTTTTT | CASSGLGAGPGELFF
- | many | TRBJ2-7 | TRBV7-9 | TGTGCCAGCAGCTTAGTAGACAGCTCCTACGAGCAGTACTTC | CASSLVDSSYEQYF
- | many | TRBJ2-1 | TRBV12-3/TRBV12-4 | TGTGCCAGCAGTTTAAATGAGCAGTTCTTC | CASSLNEQFF
- | few | TRBJ2-3 | TRBV12-5 | TGTGCTAGTGGTCTCGGACAGCCACCATATACGCAGTATTTT | CASGLGQPPYTQYF
- | many | TRBJ2-7 | TRBV14 | TGTGCCAGCATCAAGACAGGAGGAAGCGAGCAGTACTTC | CASIKTGGSEQYF
- | many | TRBJ2-7 | TRBV6-6 | TGTGCCAGCACCCCGGCGGCTGCTTGGGAGCAGTACTTC | CASTPAAAWEQYF
- | many | TRBJ1-4 | TRBV5-1 | TGCGCCAGCAGCTTGACAGGGCGGGGGTCTAATGAAAAACTGTTTTTT | CASSLTGRGSNEKLFF
- | many | TRBJ2-1 | TRBV5-1 | TGCGCCAGCAGCCCCGTGCCCGACCACAATGAGCAGTTCTTC | CASSPVPDHNEQFF
TRBD1 | many | TRBJ2-3 | TRBV5-1 | TGCGCCAGCACCCGGACAGGGGTATTTTCAGATACGCAGTATTTT | CASTRTGVFSDTQYF
TRBD2 | few | TRBJ2-1 | TRBV20-1 | TGCAGTGCTAGCTCTAGCGGGGGTTCGTATTACAATGAGCAGTTCTTC | CSASSSGGSYYNEQFF
- | many | TRBJ1-2 | TRBV12-3/TRBV12-4 | TGTGCCAGCAGTTTGGGGGGCACAGTGATAGGCGGCTACACCTTC | CASSLGGTVIGGYTF
- | once | TRBJ2-1 | TRBV6-1 | TGTGCCAGCAGTGAACGCCAGGGCTATGAGCAGTTCTTC | CASSERQGYEQFF
- | many | TRBJ1-1 | TRBV12-3/TRBV12-4 | TGTGCCAGCAGTTTTCAGGGTGGGACCGACACTGAAGCTTTCTTT | CASSFQGGTDTEAFF
TRBD2 | many | TRBJ2-1 | TRBV5-4 | TGTGCCAGCAGCTTTGGAGGGACTAGCGCTCCCTACAATGAGCAGTTCTTC | CASSFGGTSAPYNEQFF
TRBD2 | many | TRBJ2-7 | TRBV5-1 | TGCGCCAGCAGCTTGACTAGCGCCTCCTACGAGCAGTACTTC | CASSLTSASYEQYF
TRBD1 | few | TRBJ1-3 | TRBV12-3/TRBV12-4 | TGTGCCAGCGCGGAATCAGGGGGCACTGGAAACACCATATATTTT | CASAESGGTGNTIYF
- | many | TRBJ2-7 | TRBV5-1 | TGCGCCAGCAGCTCCTTCACAGGAGATACAAGCTCCTACGAGCAGTACTTC | CASSSFTGDTSSYEQYF
TRBD2 | many | TRBJ2-1 | TRBV29-1 | TGCAGCGTGGTACAGCGGGAGGGCCGGCTGTATGAGCAGTTCTTC | CSVVQREGRLYEQFF
TRBD2 | - | TRBJ2-7 | TRBV10-1 | TGCGCCAGCAGGTCAGTGACTAGCTATCGGAGCTCCTACGAGCAGTACTTC | CASRSVTSYRSSYEQYF
- | - | TRBJ2-3 | TRBV7-2 | TGTGCCAGCAGCTTAGTGCGTGGGGATACGCAGTATTTT | CASSLVRGDTQYF
TRBD1 | few | TRBJ1-2 | TRBV29-1 | TGCAGCGCCGGTGGGCAGGGGGTTGATGGCTACACCTTC | CSAGGQGVDGYTF
- | many | TRBJ2-7 | TRBV6-1 | TGTGCCAGCGGACTCTTGAGCTCCTACGAGCAGTACTTC | CASGLLSSYEQYF
TRBD1 | medium-sized | TRBJ2-6 | TRBV20-1 | TGCAGTGCTAGCCCCCCCCGGGGACAGGGGTACTCTGGGGCCAACGTCCTGACTTTC | CSASPPRGQGYSGANVLTF
- | many | TRBJ1-6 | TRBV6-5 | TGTGCCAGCAGTTACTCGGGGCGGTATAATTCACCCCTCCACTTT | CASSYSGRYNSPLHF
TRBD1 | - | TRBJ2-6 | TRBV27 | TGTGCCAGCAGTAGGGGGACCGGGACAGGGGTCGCTGGGGCCAACGTCCTGACTTTC | CASSRGTGTGVAGANVLTF
- | many | TRBJ2-2 | TRBV5-5 | TGTGCCAGCAACCTCGCCGGGGTCGGGGAGCTGTTTTTT | CASNLAGVGELFF
- | many | TRBJ2-7 | TRBV7-9 | TGTGCCAGCAGCTTAGAACCAGAATACTACGAGCAGTACTTC | CASSLEPEYYEQYF
TRBD2 | many | TRBJ2-7 | TRBV7-2 | TGTGCCAGCAGCCCCCGAGGAGCGGGGTCCGGGGAGCAGTACTTC | CASSPRGAGSGEQYF
- | many | TRBJ1-1 | TRBV29-1 | TGCAGCGTTGAAGGAGCTCACCCAATGAACACTGAAGCTTTCTTT | CSVEGAHPMNTEAFF
- | many | TRBJ2-1 | TRBV5-6 | TGTGCCAGCAGCTTGTGGGGGGTATTCGGAGGTAACTATGAGCAGTTCTTC | CASSLWGVFGGNYEQFF
- | many | TRBJ1-5 | TRBV20-1 | TGCAGTGCTAGCACCGGGGGAAGAGGCAATCAGCCCCAGCATTTT | CSASTGGRGNQPQHF
TRBD2 | many | TRBJ2-2 | TRBV20-1 | TGCAGTGCTAGAAAGACTAGCGGGAGGGCCGCCGGGGAGCTGTTTTTT | CSARKTSGRAAGELFF
- | many | TRBJ2-4 | TRBV5-6 | TGTGCCAGCAGCACCGGGTGGGCCAAAAACATTCAGTACTTC | CASSTGWAKNIQYF
- | few | TRBJ2-3 | TRBV11-2 | TGTGCCAGCAGCTTATACCAGGCGTACACAGATACGCAGTATTTT | CASSLYQAYTDTQYF
TRBD1 | many | TRBJ2-7 | TRBV6-2/TRBV6-3 | TGTGCCACCACCTTGTCATACGGACAGGAATTCGGCGAGCAGTACTTC | CATTLSYGQEFGEQYF
- | many | TRBJ2-7 | TRBV24-1 | TGTGCCACCAGTGATGATCTCCGGGACTCAGAGTACGAGCAGTACTTC | CATSDDLRDSEYEQYF
TRBD1 | many | TRBJ1-5 | TRBV11-1 | TGTGCCAGCAGCCCCCAGACAGGGGAGCGCAATCAGCCCCAGCATTTT | CASSPQTGERNQPQHF
TRBD1 | - | TRBJ1-5 | TRBV3-1 | TGTGCCAGCAGCCGGGACATTTTGACAGGGAGCAATCAGCCCCAGCATTTT | CASSRDILTGSNQPQHF
- | many | TRBJ1-3 | TRBV5-6 | TGTGCCAGCAGCTTGCGGACAGCTGGAAACACCATATATTTT | CASSLRTAGNTIYF
- | few | TRBJ1-2 | TRBV6-2/TRBV6-3 | TGTGCCAGCAGTTACCCGGACTGGAACTATGGCTACACCTTC | CASSYPDWNYGYTF
- | many | TRBJ2-6 | TRBV6-5 | TGTGCCAGCAGTTACTCGCGTAGCTCTGGGGCCAACGTCCTGACTTTC | CASSYSRSSGANVLTF
- | many | TRBJ1-3 | TRBV5-5 | TGTGCCAGCAGCTTGGGGCCCAGGGCTGGAAACACCATATATTTT | CASSLGPRAGNTIYF
TRBD1 | many | TRBJ1-6 | TRBV7-9 | TGTGCCAGCAGCTCCGACCGGGACAGGGGCGGATCACCCCTCCACTTT | CASSSDRDRGGSPLHF
- | many | TRBJ2-2 | TRBV5-1 | TGCGCCAGCAGCACCGCCGGGGAGCTGTTTTTT | CASSTAGELFF
TRBD2 | few | TRBJ2-3 | TRBV11-2 | TGTGCCAGCAGCTTTAGCGGGGGGGTCACAGATACGCAGTATTTT | CASSFSGGVTDTQYF